The rows below give T cell receptor beta chains drawn from one sample of a study of cytomegalovirus exposure and HLA in healthy donors. Repertoires were generated with immunoSEQ multiplex PCR, while TCRdb's copy carries only in-frame clones and drops some. The table lists approximately 110,000 clones, 81% of them singletons, with about 1% in the top ten. The sample taken for sequencing was PBMCs. The receptors derive from a woman younger than 45 in good health and CMV-seronegative. CDR3s include the opening cysteine and the closing phenylalanine or tryptophan. The D gene is left open where the match is weak. Clone size is shown for a subset of rows, as once, few, many or a class of expanded clone.

V gene	J gene	clone size	CDR3 length	D gene	CDR3 DNA	CDR3 protein
TRBV25-1	TRBJ2-7	NA	12	NA	TGTGCCACCCGGGGAGTTCTACGGGAGCAGTACTTC	CATRGVLREQYF
TRBV28	TRBJ1-1	NA	14	NA	TGTGCCAGCACCCGTCCAGGGGCCTACACTGAAGCTTTCTTT	CASTRPGAYTEAFF
TRBV7-9	TRBJ2-1	NA	15	NA	TGTTCCAGCAGCCGTTCATGGGACACCAACAATGAGCAGTTCTTC	CSSSRSWDTNNEQFF
TRBV2	TRBJ2-7	few	18	TRBD2	TGTGCCAGCAGTGGTGCCGGGACTAGCGGGAGGGTCTCCTACGAGCAGTACTTC	CASSGAGTSGRVSYEQYF
TRBV4-3	TRBJ2-3	NA	16	TRBD2	TGCGCCAGCAGCCAAGATGGGCGGGGGGCCACAGATACGCAGTATTTT	CASSQDGRGATDTQYF
TRBV7-8	TRBJ2-5	few	16	TRBD2	TGTGCCAGCAGCTTAGTGGCTAGCGGATTCCAAGAGACCCAGTACTTC	CASSLVASGFQETQYF
TRBV5-6	TRBJ1-5	NA	12	NA	TGTGCCAGCAGCTTTTTAGATCAGCCCCAGCATTTT	CASSFLDQPQHF
TRBV19	TRBJ1-2	NA	13	TRBD1	TGTGCCACTCATACGACAGGGAACTATGGCTACACCTTC	CATHTTGNYGYTF
TRBV7-2	TRBJ2-1	NA	15	NA	TGTGCCAGCAGCTTAATCCGGGAAGCTTACAATGAGCAGTTCTTC	CASSLIREAYNEQFF
TRBV10-3	TRBJ2-1	NA	15	NA	TGTGCCATCAGTGAGGAAGCGGACTCCTACAATGAGCAGTTCTTC	CAISEEADSYNEQFF
TRBV18	TRBJ1-3	NA	15	TRBD1	TGTGCCAGCTCACCAGCAGGGGGCGTTGGAAACACCATATATTTT	CASSPAGGVGNTIYF
TRBV25-1	TRBJ2-1	few	15	NA	TGTGCCAGCAGTCCCAAAGATGGGGTGGGGCTGCGGCAGTTCTTC	CASSPKDGVGLRQFF
TRBV6-1	TRBJ2-1	NA	19	TRBD2	TGTGCCAGCAGTGAAGATACGGGGGGATACCTCAGCTCCTACAATGAGCAGTTCTTC	CASSEDTGGYLSSYNEQFF
TRBV7-9	TRBJ2-7	NA	13	NA	TGTTCCAGCAGCTACGGACAATCGAGCGAGCAGTACTTC	CSSSYGQSSEQYF
TRBV2	TRBJ2-1	NA	16	TRBD2	TGTGCCAGCAGGCCGGGACTAGAGAGCTCCTACAATGAGCAGTTCTTC	CASRPGLESSYNEQFF
TRBV30	TRBJ2-7	NA	14	TRBD1	TGTGCCTGGAGTGTAGACAGGGTCTCCTACGAGCAGTACTTC	CAWSVDRVSYEQYF
TRBV6-5	TRBJ1-2	NA	14	NA	TGTGCCAGCAGTTCCCTGGGAGGGGCAGTTGGCTACACCTTC	CASSSLGGAVGYTF
TRBV4-2	TRBJ2-7	NA	15	TRBD2	TGTGCCAGCAGCCAAGATGGCGGGAGAATCTACGAGCAGTACTTC	CASSQDGGRIYEQYF
TRBV6-5	TRBJ2-3	NA	12	NA	TGTGCCAGCAGTTCAGGGGCAGATACGCAGTATTTT	CASSSGADTQYF
TRBV30	TRBJ1-4	once	13	TRBD1	TGTGCCTGGGGGGGGACAGGGCTTGAAAAACTGTTTTTT	CAWGGTGLEKLFF
TRBV11-3	TRBJ2-2	few	15	NA	TGTGCCAGCAGCACCAGGGACTCGAACACCGGGGAGCTGTTTTTT	CASSTRDSNTGELFF
TRBV11-2	TRBJ2-3	once	19	TRBD2	TGTGCCAGCAGCTCCCAAACGAGACTAGCGGGGGGGAGCACAGATACGCAGTATTTT	CASSSQTRLAGGSTDTQYF
TRBV9	TRBJ2-7	NA	14	TRBD1	TGTGCCAGCAGCCCTGGGACAGGGAGACACGAGCAGTACTTC	CASSPGTGRHEQYF
TRBV9	TRBJ1-3	NA	16	TRBD1	TGTGCCAGCAGTGAACAAGACAGGGTCTCTGGAAACACCATATATTTT	CASSEQDRVSGNTIYF
TRBV19	TRBJ1-3	NA	14	NA	TGTGCCAGTAGTCCCCCCGGAGGGGGAAACACCATATATTTT	CASSPPGGGNTIYF
TRBV7-9	TRBJ2-7	NA	16	TRBD2	TGTGCCAGCAGCTATTTAGCGGGAGGAAGTATCTACGAGCAGTACTTC	CASSYLAGGSIYEQYF
TRBV5-1	TRBJ1-5	NA	14	NA	TGCGCCAGCAGCTTGGATACTGGGAGGCAGCCCCAGCATTTT	CASSLDTGRQPQHF
TRBV6-5	TRBJ2-3	NA	15	NA	TGTGCCAGCAGTTCCCCACTGGAGGCCACAGATACGCAGTATTTT	CASSSPLEATDTQYF
TRBV28	TRBJ1-2	NA	14	TRBD1	TGTGCCAGCATCCCGGGACAGGGAAGCTTTGGCTACACCTTC	CASIPGQGSFGYTF
TRBV6-5	TRBJ2-5	NA	15	NA	TGTGCCAGCAGTTCGAACTACAGGGTAGTGGAGACCCAGTACTTC	CASSSNYRVVETQYF
TRBV10-3	TRBJ2-3	NA	13	NA	TGTGCCATCAGGGCTAGCGTATCAGATACGCAGTATTTT	CAIRASVSDTQYF
TRBV27	TRBJ2-2	NA	15	TRBD1	TGTGCCAGCAGTATAGGGACAGGGTATACCGGGGAGCTGTTTTTT	CASSIGTGYTGELFF
TRBV15	TRBJ1-1	few	16	NA	TGTGCCACCAGCAGAGGTGGAGAGGGCGGGAGCACTGAAGCTTTCTTT	CATSRGGEGGSTEAFF
TRBV4-1	TRBJ2-1	NA	16	TRBD2	TGCGCCAGCAGCCCTTTTGCGGGAGGGAGGGGCAATGAGCAGTTCTTC	CASSPFAGGRGNEQFF
TRBV6-6	TRBJ1-1	few	13	NA	TGTGCCAGCAGCCGGATAACGGGGACTGAAGCTTTCTTT	CASSRITGTEAFF
TRBV23-1	TRBJ1-5	NA	14	NA	TGCGCCAGCAGTACAGGGACAAGAAATCAGCCCCAGCATTTT	CASSTGTRNQPQHF
TRBV7-2	TRBJ2-1	NA	13	TRBD2	TGTGCCAGCAGCTTAGCGGCGGGAGTTGAGCAGTTCTTC	CASSLAAGVEQFF
TRBV7-2	TRBJ2-3	NA	12	NA	TGTGCCAGCAGCCTTCAGGGGAATACGCAGTATTTT	CASSLQGNTQYF
TRBV5-1	TRBJ2-1	NA	17	TRBD2	TGCGCCAGCAGCCCTCCGGCACTAGCGGGGGGGGACAATGAGCAGTTCTTC	CASSPPALAGGDNEQFF
TRBV5-8	TRBJ1-1	once	15	NA	TGTGCCAGCAGCTTGGTCTTATCAGGTAACGCTGAAGCTTTCTTT	CASSLVLSGNAEAFF
TRBV7-9	TRBJ2-2	NA	16	TRBD2	TGTTCCAGGAGCCAGGGGACTAGCGGGGACACCGGGGAGCTGTTTTTT	CSRSQGTSGDTGELFF
TRBV9	TRBJ2-3	NA	14	TRBD2	TGTGCCAGCAGCTCAGCGGGAGGAACAGATACGCAGTATTTT	CASSSAGGTDTQYF
TRBV19	TRBJ2-2	NA	13	NA	TGTGCCAGTAGTATTGAGGGTACCGGGGAGCTGTTTTTT	CASSIEGTGELFF